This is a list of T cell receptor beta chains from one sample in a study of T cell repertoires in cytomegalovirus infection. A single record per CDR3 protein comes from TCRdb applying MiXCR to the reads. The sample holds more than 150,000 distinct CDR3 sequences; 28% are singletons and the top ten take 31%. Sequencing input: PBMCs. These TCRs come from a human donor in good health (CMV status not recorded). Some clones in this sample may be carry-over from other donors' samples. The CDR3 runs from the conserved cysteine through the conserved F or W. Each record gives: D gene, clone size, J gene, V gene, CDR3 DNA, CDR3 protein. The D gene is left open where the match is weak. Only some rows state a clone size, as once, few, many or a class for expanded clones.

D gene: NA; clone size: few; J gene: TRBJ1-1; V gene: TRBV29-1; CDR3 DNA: TGCAGCGTTGAAGATCGGGGTCAGGGTGAAGCTTTCTTT; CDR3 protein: CSVEDRGQGEAFF
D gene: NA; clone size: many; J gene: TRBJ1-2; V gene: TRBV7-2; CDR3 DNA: TGTGCCAGCAGCCGAGGCATTCGGGGGAATGGCTACACCTTC; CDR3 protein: CASSRGIRGNGYTF
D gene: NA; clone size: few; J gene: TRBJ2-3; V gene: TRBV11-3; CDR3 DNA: TGTGCCAGCAGCATCGCCGACCGCCAAACGCAGTATTTT; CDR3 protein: CASSIADRQTQYF
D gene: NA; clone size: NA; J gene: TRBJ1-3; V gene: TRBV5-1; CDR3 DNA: TGCGCCAGCAGCTTGAAAGTAAGGCAGTCTGGAAACACCATATATTTT; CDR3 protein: CASSLKVRQSGNTIYF
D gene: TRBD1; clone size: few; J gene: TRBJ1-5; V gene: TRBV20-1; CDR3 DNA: TGCAGTGCTAGAGCTAGACAGGGGGCCAATCAGCCCCAGCATTTT; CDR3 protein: CSARARQGANQPQHF
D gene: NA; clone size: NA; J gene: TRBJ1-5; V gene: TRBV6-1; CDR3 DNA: TGTGCCAGCAGTGAAAATCAGCCCCAGCATTTT; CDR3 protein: CASSENQPQHF
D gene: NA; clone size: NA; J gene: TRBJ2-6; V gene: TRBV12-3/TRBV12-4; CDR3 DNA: TGTGCCAGCAGCCCCCGACCTTCTGGGGCCAACGTCCTGACTTTC; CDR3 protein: CASSPRPSGANVLTF
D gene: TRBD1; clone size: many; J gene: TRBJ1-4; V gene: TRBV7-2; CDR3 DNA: TGTGCCAGCAGGCAAGGCGGGACAGACCGAGTTGCAACTAATGAAAAACTGTTTTTT; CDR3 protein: CASRQGGTDRVATNEKLFF
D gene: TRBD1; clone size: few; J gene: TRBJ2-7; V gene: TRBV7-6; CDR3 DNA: TGTGCCAGCAGCTTAGCTCTAGGGACAGGGCGGTACGAGCAGTACTTC; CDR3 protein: CASSLALGTGRYEQYF
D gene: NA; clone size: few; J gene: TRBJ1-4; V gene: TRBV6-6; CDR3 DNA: TGTGCCAGCAGTTATAGAGGGGGAAATGAAAAACTGTTTTTT; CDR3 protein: CASSYRGGNEKLFF
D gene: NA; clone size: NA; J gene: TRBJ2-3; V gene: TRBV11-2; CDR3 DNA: TGTGCCACCTCAAGCACAGATACGCAGTATTTT; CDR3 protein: CATSSTDTQYF
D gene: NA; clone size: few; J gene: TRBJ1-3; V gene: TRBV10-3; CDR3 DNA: TGTGCCATCAGTGGCCGGGTCTCTGGAAACACCATATATTTT; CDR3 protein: CAISGRVSGNTIYF
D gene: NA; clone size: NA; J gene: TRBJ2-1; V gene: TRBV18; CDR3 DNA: TGTGCCAGCTCACCAGGTTACCCTTACAATGAGCAGTTCTTC; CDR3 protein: CASSPGYPYNEQFF
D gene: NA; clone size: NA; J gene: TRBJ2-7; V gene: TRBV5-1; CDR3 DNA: TGCGCCAGCAGCTTGGTAGCAGGGGAATCCTACGAGCAGTACTTC; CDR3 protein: CASSLVAGESYEQYF
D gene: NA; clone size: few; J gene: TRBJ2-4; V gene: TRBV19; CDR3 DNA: TGTGCCAGTAGTACTTTGGGGGGCATTCAGTACTTC; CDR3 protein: CASSTLGGIQYF
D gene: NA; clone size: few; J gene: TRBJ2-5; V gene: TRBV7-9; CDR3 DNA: TGTGCCAGCAGCGCCACCCCACTAGGACAAGAGACCCAGTACTTC; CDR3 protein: CASSATPLGQETQYF
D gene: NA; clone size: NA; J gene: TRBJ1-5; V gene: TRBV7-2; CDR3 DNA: TGTGCCAGCTCACATGGCGTGGAACTGCTCAATCAGCCCCAGCATTTT; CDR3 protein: CASSHGVELLNQPQHF
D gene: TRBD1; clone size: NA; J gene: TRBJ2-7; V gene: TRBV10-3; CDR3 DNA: TGTGCCATCGGGGGGGACAGGGGGCGGGTGGGCGAGCAGTACTTC; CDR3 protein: CAIGGDRGRVGEQYF
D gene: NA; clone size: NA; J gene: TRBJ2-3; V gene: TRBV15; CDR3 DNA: TGTGCCACCAGCATACAGCTAGCAGATACGCAGTATTTT; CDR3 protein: CATSIQLADTQYF
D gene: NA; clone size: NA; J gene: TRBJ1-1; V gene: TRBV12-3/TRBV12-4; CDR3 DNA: TGTGCCAGCAGCCCTACCGCTGCCCTTTCTGAAGCTTTCTTT; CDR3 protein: CASSPTAALSEAFF
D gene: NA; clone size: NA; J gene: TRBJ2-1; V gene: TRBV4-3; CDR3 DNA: TGCGCCAGCAGCCAAGATGCCCTGGGTGAGCAGTTCTTC; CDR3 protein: CASSQDALGEQFF
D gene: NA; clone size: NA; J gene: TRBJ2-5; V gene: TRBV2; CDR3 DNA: TGTGCCAGCAGTGAAGACGGGGTAGAGACCCAGTACTTC; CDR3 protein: CASSEDGVETQYF
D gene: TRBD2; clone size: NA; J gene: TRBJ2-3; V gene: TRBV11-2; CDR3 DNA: TGTGCCAGCAGCCCGGGAGGGACCACAGATACGCAGTATTTT; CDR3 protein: CASSPGGTTDTQYF
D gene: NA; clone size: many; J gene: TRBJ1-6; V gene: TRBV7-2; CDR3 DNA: TGTGCCAGCAGCCCCCCCCTTTCACCCCTCCACTTT; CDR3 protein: CASSPPLSPLHF
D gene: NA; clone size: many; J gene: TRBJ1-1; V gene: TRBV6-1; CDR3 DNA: TGTGCCAGCAGGAGGGCGAACACTGAAGCTTTCTTT; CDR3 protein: CASRRANTEAFF
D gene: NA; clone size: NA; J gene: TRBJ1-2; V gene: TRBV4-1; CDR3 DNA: TGCGCCAGCAGCCCAGGGCTGCAGGGGAGTAGCTATGGCTACACCTTC; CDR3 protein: CASSPGLQGSSYGYTF
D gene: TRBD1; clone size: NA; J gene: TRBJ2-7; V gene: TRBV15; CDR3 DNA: TGTGCCACCGGAAAGCCCGGGACAGGGAACTACGAGCAGTACTTC; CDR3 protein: CATGKPGTGNYEQYF
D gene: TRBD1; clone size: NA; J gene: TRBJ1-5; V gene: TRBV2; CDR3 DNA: TGTGCCAGCAGTTTGGACAGGGCTTATAGCAATCAGCCCCAGCATTTT; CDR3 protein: CASSLDRAYSNQPQHF
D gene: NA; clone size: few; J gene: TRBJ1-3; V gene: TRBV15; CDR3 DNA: TGTGCCACCAGCCCAACCCCACAATTCTCTGGAAACACCATATATTTT; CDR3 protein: CATSPTPQFSGNTIYF
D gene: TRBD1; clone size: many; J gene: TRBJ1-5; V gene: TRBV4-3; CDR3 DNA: TGCGCCAGCAGCCATGACAGGGGTGGCAATCAGCCCCAGCATTTT; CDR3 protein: CASSHDRGGNQPQHF
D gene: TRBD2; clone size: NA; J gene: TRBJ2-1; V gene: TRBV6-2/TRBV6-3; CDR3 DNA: TGTGCCAGCCGATTAGCGGGGGAGTACAATGAGCAGTTCTTC; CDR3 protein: CASRLAGEYNEQFF
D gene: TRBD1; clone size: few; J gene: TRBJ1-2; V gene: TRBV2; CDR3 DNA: TGTGCCAGCAGTCGACAGGGGGATTCGGGCTACACCTTC; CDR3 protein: CASSRQGDSGYTF
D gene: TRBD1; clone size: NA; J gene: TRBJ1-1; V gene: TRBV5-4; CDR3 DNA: TGTGCCAGCAGCTGGAGACAGGGGGACACTGAAGCTTTCTTT; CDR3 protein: CASSWRQGDTEAFF
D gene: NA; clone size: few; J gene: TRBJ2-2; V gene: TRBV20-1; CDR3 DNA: TGCAGTGCTAAGCCGGTCCCGGACACCGGGGAGCTGTTTTTT; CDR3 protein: CSAKPVPDTGELFF
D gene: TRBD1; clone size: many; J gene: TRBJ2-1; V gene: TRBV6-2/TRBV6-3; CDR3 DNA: TGTGCCAGCAGCCCTCCCGGGACAGGATCATCGTGGGGTGAGCAGTTCTTC; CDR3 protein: CASSPPGTGSSWGEQFF
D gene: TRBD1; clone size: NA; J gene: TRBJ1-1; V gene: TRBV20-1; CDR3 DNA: TGCAGTTGCAGGGGGAGTTTCGCTGAAGCTTTCTTT; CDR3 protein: CSCRGSFAEAFF
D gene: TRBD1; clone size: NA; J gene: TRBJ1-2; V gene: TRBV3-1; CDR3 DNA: TGTGCCAGCAGCCACCTAGACAGGGGGCTCGATGGCTACACCTTC; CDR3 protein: CASSHLDRGLDGYTF
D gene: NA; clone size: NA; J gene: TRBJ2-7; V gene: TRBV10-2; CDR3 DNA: TGCGCCAGCAGTGAGGGGACGTTCTACGAGCAGTACTTC; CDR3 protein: CASSEGTFYEQYF
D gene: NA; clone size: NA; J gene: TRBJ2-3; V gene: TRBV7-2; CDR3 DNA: TGTGCCAGCAGCTTAGGGGCGGGAAAAGGACTTGGAGTAGGGGATACGCAGTATTTT; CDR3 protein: CASSLGAGKGLGVGDTQYF
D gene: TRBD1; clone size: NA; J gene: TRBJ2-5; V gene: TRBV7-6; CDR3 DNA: TGTGCCAGCAGCTTACGAGGGACAGGGAAAGAGACCCAGTACTTC; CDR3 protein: CASSLRGTGKETQYF
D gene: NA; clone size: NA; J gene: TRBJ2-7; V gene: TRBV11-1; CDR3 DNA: TGTGCCAGCAGCTTAGATGGGGTAGAGCAGTACTTC; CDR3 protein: CASSLDGVEQYF
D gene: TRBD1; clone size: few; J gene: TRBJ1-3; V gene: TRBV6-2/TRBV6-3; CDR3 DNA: TGTGCCAGCAGTTCGGGACAGGCTGGAAACACCATATATTTT; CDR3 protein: CASSSGQAGNTIYF
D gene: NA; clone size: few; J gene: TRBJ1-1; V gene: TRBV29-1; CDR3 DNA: TGCAGCGCCGTACAGGGATCGGGGACTGAAGCTTTCTTT; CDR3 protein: CSAVQGSGTEAFF
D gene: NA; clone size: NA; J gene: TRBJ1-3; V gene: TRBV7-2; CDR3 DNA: TGTGCCAGCAGCTTCGGACAAACTGGAAACACCATATATTTT; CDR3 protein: CASSFGQTGNTIYF
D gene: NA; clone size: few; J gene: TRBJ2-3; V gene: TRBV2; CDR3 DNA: TGTGCCAGCAGTGAGAGGGTAGATACGCAGTATTTT; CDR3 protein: CASSERVDTQYF
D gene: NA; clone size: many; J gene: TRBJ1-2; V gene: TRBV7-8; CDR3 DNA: TGTGCCAGCAGCCTACGCACAGGGAAGAACTATGGCTACACCTTC; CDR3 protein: CASSLRTGKNYGYTF
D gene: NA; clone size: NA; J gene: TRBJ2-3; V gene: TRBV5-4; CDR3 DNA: TGTGCCAGCAGCTTGGTATTTACAGGGAAAAAGGATACGCAGTATTTT; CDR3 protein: CASSLVFTGKKDTQYF
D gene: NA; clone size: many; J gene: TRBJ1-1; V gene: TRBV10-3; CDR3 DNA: TGTGCCATCAGTGAGTATAGCGACCTGAACACTGAAGCTTTCTTT; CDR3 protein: CAISEYSDLNTEAFF
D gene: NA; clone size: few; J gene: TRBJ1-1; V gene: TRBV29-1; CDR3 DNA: TGCAGCGCCGCCCTGGATAGGGGAATGAACACTGAAGCTTTCTTT; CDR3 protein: CSAALDRGMNTEAFF
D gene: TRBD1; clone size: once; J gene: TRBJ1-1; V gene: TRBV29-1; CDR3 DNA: TGCAGCGGACACAGGGGAGGAGGGGGGGAAGCTTTCTTT; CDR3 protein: CSGHRGGGGEAFF
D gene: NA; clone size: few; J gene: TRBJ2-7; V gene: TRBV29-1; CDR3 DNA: TGCAGCGTTGAAGAGGGACTGAGGGAGCAGTACTTC; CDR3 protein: CSVEEGLREQYF
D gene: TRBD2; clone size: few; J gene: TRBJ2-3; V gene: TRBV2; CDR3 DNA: TGTGCCAGCAGTGAAGTGGGGGGGGAGTCCACAGATACGCAGTATTTT; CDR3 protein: CASSEVGGESTDTQYF
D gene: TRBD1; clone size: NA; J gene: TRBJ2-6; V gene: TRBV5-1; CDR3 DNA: TGCGCCAGCAGCGGGACAGTCTCTGGGGCCAACGTCCTGACTTTC; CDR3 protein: CASSGTVSGANVLTF
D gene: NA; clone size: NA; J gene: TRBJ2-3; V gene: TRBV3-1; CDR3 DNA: TGTGCCAGCAGCCAAGATATGGCAGTCACAGATACGCAGTATTTT; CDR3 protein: CASSQDMAVTDTQYF
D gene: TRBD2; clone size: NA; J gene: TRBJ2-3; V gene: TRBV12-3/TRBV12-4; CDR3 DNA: TGTGCCAGCAGCAGAGCTAGCGGGGGGGCGTATACGCAGTATTTT; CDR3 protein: CASSRASGGAYTQYF